The 12 T cell receptor beta chains below come from one sample, sequenced in a study of Ad26.COV2.S vaccination and SARS-CoV-2 variants. Assay: immunoSEQ multiplex PCR; the TCRdb copy retains only in-frame clones and omits some. The sample consists of some 480,000 clones, 87% of them appearing once. As for treatment: 15 to 20 received Ad26.COV2.S at low or high dose, single or two shots; roughly 5 received placebo; per-sample allocation not given. Specimens were obtained on day 63 following the first vaccine or placebo injection. The sample consisted of peripheral blood, taken in a trial of Ad26.COV2.S vaccine versus placebo. The source of these receptors is a person aged 18-60 years who received the Ad26.COV2.S COVID-19 vaccine or a placebo.

This clone was seen just once. CDR3 sequence: CAWMAGVAAQYF. The DNA of the CDR3 is TGTGCCTGGATGGCGGGAGTCGCCGCGCAGTACTTC. This chain links TRBV30 with TRBJ2-7; 7 nucleotides line up with TRBD2. In germline, CDR1 is GTSNPN, CDR2 SVGIG (reference sequence). This CDR3 has 12 residues. J lost 9 bases, V lost 4 bases, and 9 bases had no gene match. The full variable domain, completed using reference TRBV30 and TRBJ2-7, is SQTIHQWPATLVQPVGSPLSLECTVEGTSNPNLYWYRQAAGRGLQLLFYSVGIGQISSEVPQNLSASRPQDRQFILSSKKLLLSDSGFYLCAWMAGVAAQYFGPGTRLTVT.

The chain couples TRBV27 to TRBJ2-1; either TRBD1 or TRBD2 may fit D (7 bases each). Deletions cut 6 bases from V and 7 bases from J, with 16 bases between. The CDR3 runs to 14 residues. Germline lookup yields CDR1 MNHEY and CDR2 SMNVEV (reference sequence). The DNA of the CDR3 is TGTGCCAGCAGATACAGGGGAGCGGGGAATGAGCAGTTCTTC. It codes for CASRYRGAGNEQFF.

The chain joins TRBV28 to TRBJ2-7; 10 bases agree with TRBD1. The CDR3 has 12 amino acids. Germline V CDR1 and CDR2: MDHEN, SYDVKM. With 10 bases clipped from V and 3 bases from J, the junction kept 3 bases outside the gene matches. The CDR3 DNA is TGTGCCACCCGGACAGGGGGCTACGAGCAGTACTTC. Encoded protein: CATRTGGYEQYF.

The chain has TRBV14 and TRBJ1-2; D not certain. Germline-derived CDR1 and CDR2 are SGHDN and FVKESK. V was shortened by 6 bases and J by 7 bases, with 12 bases between the two germline ends. This CDR3 comprises 12 residues. CDR3: CASRGGVSGYTF. CDR3 bases: TGTGCCAGCAGGGGAGGAGTTAGTGGCTACACCTTC.

This clone was picked up one time. V gene TRBV11-2 combines with J gene TRBJ1-2; D gene ambiguous. Between the trimmed V and J ends, which lost 5 bases and 2 bases, there was a span of 18 bases. The CDR3 is 16 amino acids. CDR1 is SGHAT and CDR2 is FQNNGV in the germline V gene. CDR3 in DNA: TGTGCCAGCAGCGCCCTACGGCGGAGATTCAACTATGGCTACACCTTC. Translated, it gives CASSALRRRFNYGYTF.

This clone was observed a single time. The genes are TRBV9 and TRBJ1-1; D gene unclear. The CDR3 has 14 amino acids. Germline CDR1 reads SGDLS; CDR2 reads YYNGEE. Trimming pared 3 bases from V and 1 base from J, leaving 10 bases between. The CDR3 bases are TGTGCCAGCAGCGGGCCCGGACGGAACACTGAAGCTTTCTTT. As protein: CASSGPGRNTEAFF.

The table lists this clone with a few counts. This chain connects TRBV6-2 or TRBV6-3 to TRBJ2-1; TRBD1 matches at 7 bases. CDR1 MNHEY and CDR2 SVGEGT come from the germline V gene. V lost 5 bases to trimming and J lost 6 bases; unmatched junction nucleotides: 4. This CDR3 has 13 residues. The CDR3 loop is CASSATGSNEQFF. The CDR3 DNA reads TGTGCCAGCAGTGCGACAGGGTCCAATGAGCAGTTCTTC.

The gene calls are TRBV3-1 (or the pseudogene TRBV3-2) and TRBJ2-1, with a weak D call TRBD1 (5 bases). V lost 5 bases and J lost 5, with 16 bases in between. The V gene's germline CDR1 is LGHDT and CDR2 YNNKEL (reference sequence). This CDR3 region has 15 residues. CDR3 amino acids: CASSVTRVHDNEQFF. The CDR3 DNA reads TGTGCCAGCAGCGTAACCAGGGTTCACGACAATGAGCAGTTCTTC.

The chain links TRBV5-6 to TRBJ2-7; D gene uncertain. The CDR3 has 14 amino acids. Germline V gives CDR1 SGHDT, CDR2 YYEEEE. Trimming took off 2 bases at V and 0 bases at J, with 9 bases between the two ends. The CDR3 loop is CASSLPGNSYEQYF. The CDR3, as DNA: TGTGCCAGCAGCTTACCCGGAAACTCCTACGAGCAGTACTTC.

The CDR3 nucleotides are TGTGCCAGCAGCATACAGGGGGCAGATACGCAGTATTTT. This gives the protein CASSIQGADTQYF. The chain is built from TRBV3-1 (or the pseudogene TRBV3-2) and TRBJ2-3, with 8 bases aligning to TRBD1. CDR1 is LGHDT and CDR2 is YNNKEL in the germline V gene (reference sequence). The trim removed 5 bases at V and 4 bases at J, leaving 2 bases unmatched. The CDR3 loop spans 13 amino acids.

This clone was observed a few times. The J gene is TRBJ1-2, the V gene TRBV6-6; TRBD1 agrees at 10 bases. Losses at the gene ends were 2 bases for V and 2 bases for J; bases not matched to a gene: 2. This CDR3 has 15 residues. The germline gives CDR1 MNHNY, CDR2 SVGAGI (reference sequence). CDR3: CASSYAGQGNYGYTF. The DNA for the CDR3 is TGTGCCAGCAGTTACGCGGGACAGGGGAACTATGGCTACACCTTC.

This clone was observed once. This chain links TRBV19 with TRBJ1-3, with D maybe TRBD1 (6 bases). Germline assignment: CDR1 LNHDA and CDR2 SQIVND (reference sequence). CDR3 length equals 15 residues. The V end was cut by 6 bases, the J end by 1 base, with 13 bases between. In DNA form, the CDR3 reads TGTGCCAGTAGGCGGTCGGGGGCTTCTGGAAACACCATATATTTT. This sequence encodes CASRRSGASGNTIYF.